Below, 16 T cell receptor beta chains from the same sample are listed, as sequenced in a study of graft-versus-host responses after intestinal transplantation (dated by TCRdb to the early 2020s). Library method: the immunoSEQ multiplex PCR assay. Not all clones reach the TCRdb copy of this immuneACCESS table, which keeps in-frame sequences only. Checked studies attribute under half of the gap to unresolved V genes and leave the rest unexplained. A total of some 25,000 clones appear in this sample, 80% to 95% of them only once. 0.53% of the sample belongs to the ten largest clones. The sequences come from PBMCs, collected 18 days after transplant. These receptors originate from a human patient who received an intestinal transplant, so some T cells may come from the graft donor.

The CDR3 protein is CASSKGGAEQFF. For the CDR3, the DNA is TGTGCCAGCAGCAAAGGGGGCGCCGAGCAGTTCTTC. The J gene is TRBJ2-1, the V gene TRBV2; 7 bases fit TRBD1. Trimming removed 6 bases from V and 10 bases from J; junction bases left unmatched: 6. The CDR3 has 12 residues. Germline CDR1 SNHLY, CDR2 FYNNEI.

The chain has TRBV18 and TRBJ2-5; 13 bases fit TRBD2. CDR3 length: 18 amino acids. Germline trimming cut 3 bases from V and 5 bases from J; bases unmatched to any gene: 12. Germline assignment: CDR1 KGHSH and CDR2 LQKENI. CDR3 in amino acids: CASSPRLAGGRAMETQYF. The CDR3 coding sequence is TGTGCCAGCTCACCCCGACTAGCGGGGGGCCGGGCGATGGAGACCCAGTACTTC.

The J gene is TRBJ2-7, the V gene TRBV5-4; perhaps TRBD2 as D (5 bases). The ends were cut back, 1 base at V and 3 bases at J, with 8 bases in the middle. The germline gives CDR1 SGHNT, CDR2 YYREEE (reference sequence). The CDR3 has 13 residues. CDR3 region: CASSLFAGYEQYF. CDR3 DNA sequence: TGTGCCAGCAGCTTGTTCGCGGGCTACGAGCAGTACTTC.

This chain connects TRBV21-1 to TRBJ1-1; whether TRBD1, the table's D call, matches the DNA was not checked. TRBV21-1 constitutes a pseudogene. This CDR3 spans 15 amino acids. The CDR3 DNA follows: TGTGCCAGCAGCAAAACGAAGGGGTCTGGCGGTGAAGCTTTCTTT. It yields the protein CASSKTKGSGGEAFF.

This chain uses TRBV6-5 with TRBJ1-6; TRBD1 agrees at 7 bases. Trimming at V came to 9 bases and at J to 5 bases, leaving 10 bases not matched to a gene. This CDR3 contains 15 residues. Germline lookup yields CDR1 MNHEY and CDR2 SVGAGI. The CDR3 region is CARVGRQGDNSPLHF. CDR3 DNA: TGTGCCAGAGTGGGGAGGCAGGGGGATAATTCACCCCTCCACTTT.

The CDR3 reads CASRHRTSTGELFF. In DNA form, the CDR3 reads TGTGCCAGCAGACATAGGACAAGCACCGGGGAGCTGTTTTTT. The rearrangement links TRBV6-5 to TRBJ2-2; tentatively, D is TRBD1 (5 bases). V was pared by 6 bases and J by 4 bases, with 12 bases between. This CDR3 comprises 14 residues. Germline CDR1 is MNHEY and CDR2 is SVGAGI.

Remarks on this clone: Given the absence of the conserved phenylalanine or tryptophan at the CDR3 end, a read error is likely. The rearrangement uses TRBV10-2 and TRBJ1-5, with TRBD1 identical over 7 bases. The germline CDR1 and CDR2 sequences are WSHSY and SAAADI. V lost 3 bases, J lost 3 bases, and 5 bases stayed unmatched. This CDR3 has 15 residues. CDR3 loop: CASSDHRGSNQPQHS. Here the CDR3 DNA reads TGCGCCAGCAGTGATCACAGGGGTTCCAATCAGCCCCAGCATTCT.

V gene TRBV18 combines with J gene TRBJ1-2; D may be TRBD1 (5 bases). Germline lookup yields CDR1 KGHSH and CDR2 LQKENI. The CDR3 extends over 14 amino acids. Trimming pared 2 bases from V and 0 bases from J, leaving 7 bases between. CDR3: CASSPTGPNYGYTF. CDR3 DNA: TGTGCCAGCTCACCAACGGGACCTAACTATGGCTACACCTTC.

CDR3 region: CASSLSRGNSAGNTIYF. The CDR3 DNA reads as TGTGCCAGCAGCTTGTCTCGAGGGAATTCGGCAGGAAACACCATATATTTT. The chain uses TRBV5-5 and TRBJ1-3; D remains ambiguous. The CDR3 is 17 residues long. Germline assignment: CDR1 SGHKS and CDR2 YYEKEE (reference sequence). The V end lost 1 base, the J end lost 4 bases, and 18 bases lay between the germline ends.

The chain combines TRBV7-9 with TRBJ1-1, with D perhaps TRBD1 (6 bases). This CDR3 comprises 13 residues. The V end was cut by 5 bases, the J end by 5 bases, with 12 bases between. CDR1 is SEHNR and CDR2 is FQNEAQ in the germline V gene (reference sequence). The CDR3 DNA is TGTGCCAGCAGCCAGACAGGAAGGACTGAAGCTTTCTTT. Encoded protein: CASSQTGRTEAFF.

The chain is built from TRBV6-5 and TRBJ1-2; no firm D call. CDR1 and CDR2 (germline): MNHEY, SVGAGI. The CDR3 loop spans 12 amino acids. V dropped 5 bases and J dropped 8 bases, with 12 bases sitting between them. The CDR3 sequence: CASSDSGYGYTF. DNA for the CDR3: TGTGCCAGCAGTGATTCTGGGTACGGCTACACCTTC.

The chain has TRBV13 and TRBJ1-1, with TRBD1 as a possible D gene (5 bases). The CDR3 sequence is 17 residues long. The germline CDR1 and CDR2 sequences are PRHDT and FYEKMQ (reference sequence). Trimming pared 5 bases from V and 0 bases from J, leaving 19 bases between. CDR3 loop: CASSAPGGPFMNTEAFF. For the CDR3, the DNA is TGTGCCAGCAGCGCCCCGGGGGGACCTTTTATGAACACTGAAGCTTTCTTT.

The gene calls are TRBV7-8 and TRBJ1-1; D is possibly TRBD1 (5 bases). Germline CDR1 SGHVS, CDR2 FQNEAQ. V was cut by 0 bases and J by 2 bases, with 13 bases left in between. The CDR3 consists of 16 residues. The CDR3 loop reads CASSLATGPINTEAFF. CDR3 in DNA: TGTGCCAGCAGCTTAGCAACAGGTCCCATTAACACTGAAGCTTTCTTT.

This clone was recorded once. The chain combines TRBV7-8 with TRBJ1-5; D remains ambiguous. V was clipped by 1 base and J by 0 bases, with 10 bases between them. This CDR3 has 16 residues. Germline V gives CDR1 SGHVS, CDR2 FQNEAQ. This chain's CDR3 is CASSLVPFHSNQPQHF. The CDR3 DNA reads TGTGCCAGCAGCTTAGTCCCCTTCCATAGCAATCAGCCCCAGCATTTT.

The V and J genes are TRBV2 and TRBJ2-5; TRBD1 or TRBD2 may be the D gene (5 bases each). Between the trimmed V and J ends, which lost 7 bases and 4 bases, there was a span of 7 bases. Germline CDR1 is SNHLY and CDR2 is FYNNEI. This CDR3 is built from 11 residues. The CDR3 bases are TGTGCCAGCATTGGGGGAGAGACCCAGTACTTC. Amino acids: CASIGGETQYF.

This chain links TRBV6-5 with TRBJ1-2; D not resolved. With 6 bases removed from V and 1 base from J, the gap between germline ends came to 9 bases. The V gene's germline CDR1 is MNHEY and CDR2 SVGAGI. This CDR3 region has 13 residues. This chain's CDR3 is CASRASLNYGYTF. For the CDR3, the DNA is TGTGCCAGCAGGGCGAGTCTTAACTATGGCTACACCTTC.